This TCR beta chain was obtained from a study of cytomegalovirus exposure and HLA in healthy donors. Per the germline V gene, CDR1 is WNHNN and CDR2 is SYGVQD (reference sequence). Trimming took 0 bases from V and 4 from J, leaving 7 bases between them. CDR3 length equals 14 residues. Some clones are missing from TCRdb's copy, which holds only in-frame ones; the method was immunoSEQ multiplex PCR. The data contain roughly 240,000 clones, approximately 87% of them singletons. The clonotype originates from a man between 18 and 29 years old in good health and CMV-seronegative. The chain recombines TRBV10-1 with TRBJ2-1; D unresolved. The specimen was PBMCs. CDR3 protein: CASSESYSYNEQFF. The CDR3 DNA reads TGCGCCAGCAGTGAGTCGTACAGTTACAATGAGCAGTTCTTC.